The rows below give T cell receptor beta chains drawn from one sample of a study of cytomegalovirus exposure and HLA in healthy donors. Sequenced by immunoSEQ multiplex PCR; TCRdb stores in-frame clones only, minus some. The sample shows about 160,000 clones, 70% to 90% of them seen only once. The sample taken for sequencing was PBMCs. These TCRs come from a man aged 18 to 30 in good health and CMV-seropositive. CDR3s include the opening cysteine and the closing phenylalanine or tryptophan. Fields, in order: clone size, D gene, V gene, J gene, CDR3 DNA, CDR3 protein. A D gene is named only where the DNA matches it firmly. Clone size, where shown, is once, few, many, or a class for clones that have expanded.

NA	NA	TRBV15	TRBJ1-1	TGTGCCACCAGCAGAGAACCGGCTGAAGCTTTCTTT	CATSREPAEAFF
NA	TRBD1	TRBV7-2	TRBJ2-4	TGTGCCAGCAGCTTTACAGGGGGGACCAAAAACATTCAGTACTTC	CASSFTGGTKNIQYF
NA	TRBD1	TRBV12-5	TRBJ1-5	TGTGCTAGTGCCGGACAGGGAGGGCCCCGCAATCAGCCCCAGCATTTT	CASAGQGGPRNQPQHF
NA	TRBD1	TRBV5-1	TRBJ2-7	TGCGCCAGCAGACCCGGGACAGGGGGCAACTACGAGCAGTACTTC	CASRPGTGGNYEQYF
NA	TRBD1	TRBV15	TRBJ1-1	TGTGCCACCAGCGCTCGACAGGGGTTTAACACTGAAGCTTTCTTT	CATSARQGFNTEAFF
NA	TRBD2	TRBV19	TRBJ2-3	TGTGCCAGTAGTACCCAATGGACTAGCTCGGGGCCTACGCAGTATTTT	CASSTQWTSSGPTQYF
NA	NA	TRBV7-9	TRBJ1-1	TGTGCCAGCAGCTCGGGACACCGGGCTGGTAGCACTGAAGCTTTCTTT	CASSSGHRAGSTEAFF
NA	NA	TRBV7-2	TRBJ2-7	TGTGCCAGCAGCTTAAGGCAGGGGATAAGCTACGAGCAGTACTTC	CASSLRQGISYEQYF
NA	NA	TRBV5-8	TRBJ2-7	TGTGCCAGCAGCTTGCGCGATACGGGGGAGCAGTACTTC	CASSLRDTGEQYF
NA	NA	TRBV5-8	TRBJ1-2	TGTGCCAGCAGCCAGACCGACAGAGGCTACACCTTC	CASSQTDRGYTF
NA	TRBD1	TRBV11-3	TRBJ2-7	TGTGCCAGCAGCTCCCGGACAGGGGGGTCTTACGAGCAGTACTTC	CASSSRTGGSYEQYF
NA	NA	TRBV25-1	TRBJ1-1	TGTGCCAGCAGTGAATTCGAGGGTTTAGACACTGAAGCTTTCTTT	CASSEFEGLDTEAFF
NA	TRBD1	TRBV5-1	TRBJ2-7	TGCGCCAGCAGCTTGCGACAGGGGTACGAGCAGTACTTC	CASSLRQGYEQYF
NA	NA	TRBV6-4	TRBJ2-2	TGTGCCAGCAGTGACTCGAGTCCGGGGGAGCTGTTTTTT	CASSDSSPGELFF
NA	TRBD2	TRBV9	TRBJ2-5	TGTGCCAGCGCATCGGAAGAGGTAGCGGGGGGTCAAGAGACCCAGTACTTC	CASASEEVAGGQETQYF
once	TRBD2	TRBV19	TRBJ2-4	TGTGCCAGTAGTCAGATAGCGGGAAGTGACATTCAGTACTTC	CASSQIAGSDIQYF
NA	NA	TRBV4-3	TRBJ1-6	TGCGCCAGCAGCCAAGATCGGGGGGTCGGTTCACCCCTCCACTTT	CASSQDRGVGSPLHF
NA	NA	TRBV11-3	TRBJ2-3	TGTGCCAGCAGCTTACGGCCAGGGAGGTCCACAGATACGCAGTATTTT	CASSLRPGRSTDTQYF
NA	NA	TRBV7-9	TRBJ1-1	TGTGCCAGCAGCTTCCGGGTTATGAACACTGAAGCTTTCTTT	CASSFRVMNTEAFF
NA	TRBD1	TRBV18	TRBJ2-7	TGTGCCAGCTCGGGACAGGGTGCCTACGAGCAGTACTTC	CASSGQGAYEQYF
NA	TRBD1	TRBV2	TRBJ2-1	TGTGCCAGCAGGGGACAGCCGAATGAGCAGTTCTTC	CASRGQPNEQFF
NA	TRBD2	TRBV25-1	TRBJ2-2	TGTGCCAGCAGCCCAGGGGCGGGGACTAGCGGGGGAAACCGGGAGCTGTTTTTT	CASSPGAGTSGGNRELFF
NA	NA	TRBV4-2	TRBJ1-3	TGTGCCAGCAGCCAAGAAGGGGGGGCCTCTGGAAACACCATATATTTT	CASSQEGGASGNTIYF
NA	NA	TRBV7-9	TRBJ2-7	TGTGCCAGCAGCTCCGGGACACCCCCCTACGAGCAGTACTTC	CASSSGTPPYEQYF
NA	TRBD1	TRBV4-2	TRBJ1-5	TGTGCCAGCAGCCAGAGACAGGGAAGCAATCAGCCCCAGCATTTT	CASSQRQGSNQPQHF
NA	NA	TRBV19	TRBJ1-2	TGTGCCAGTAGTATAGTAACCGGGTATGGCTACACCTTC	CASSIVTGYGYTF
NA	NA	TRBV7-2	TRBJ1-6	TGTGCCAGCAGCTTTGCCGGGACAAACTATAATTCACCCCTCCACTTT	CASSFAGTNYNSPLHF
NA	NA	TRBV5-6	TRBJ2-5	TGTGCCAGCAGCCTAGAAGGGGCCCAGTACTTC	CASSLEGAQYF
NA	TRBD1	TRBV7-2	TRBJ2-5	TGTGCCAGCAGCCCGGGACAGGGCCAAGAGACCCAGTACTTC	CASSPGQGQETQYF
NA	NA	TRBV4-3	TRBJ1-1	TGCGCCAGCAGCCAAGACTCCCTGACACTCAGACCTTTGAACACTGAAGCTTTCTTT	CASSQDSLTLRPLNTEAFF
NA	NA	TRBV6-5	TRBJ2-7	TGTGCCAGCAGCCAACGGGATGTCGCCTACGAGCAGTACTTC	CASSQRDVAYEQYF
NA	NA	TRBV4-2	TRBJ2-5	TGTGCCAGCAGCCTAACCCCCCTAGCTCAAGAGACCCAGTACTTC	CASSLTPLAQETQYF
once	TRBD1	TRBV6-1	TRBJ2-3	TGTGCCAGCAGTGAAGAACAGGGGGTGGCAGATACGCAGTATTTT	CASSEEQGVADTQYF
NA	NA	TRBV13	TRBJ2-1	TGTGCCAGCAGCTTAGGGCGGCGCGATGAGCAGTTCTTC	CASSLGRRDEQFF
once	TRBD2	TRBV7-2	TRBJ2-5	TGTGCCAGCAGCTTTAGGCCCAGCGGGGGGGCCTCGGAGACCCAGTACTTC	CASSFRPSGGASETQYF
NA	NA	TRBV7-9	TRBJ1-1	TGTGCCAGCAGCACGGCGACAGGGAACACTGAAGCTTTCTTT	CASSTATGNTEAFF
NA	NA	TRBV27	TRBJ2-7	TGTGCCAGCAGTCCCCTTGACTTACTCCGCCGCTACGAGCAGTACTTC	CASSPLDLLRRYEQYF
NA	TRBD2	TRBV11-2	TRBJ2-5	TGTGCCAGCAGCTTAGAACTAGCGGGGGGAGAGACCCAGTACTTC	CASSLELAGGETQYF
NA	NA	TRBV4-3	TRBJ1-1	TGCGCCAGCAGCCAAGACCCAGGGATGAACACTGAAGCTTTCTTT	CASSQDPGMNTEAFF
NA	NA	TRBV11-2	TRBJ1-1	TGTGCCAGCAGCTCCCAGGGCGTACAGAACACTGAAGCTTTCTTT	CASSSQGVQNTEAFF
NA	NA	TRBV7-9	TRBJ1-1	TGTGCCAGCAGCTTAGCATGGCGGCCCCTTGGCACTGAAGCTTTCTTT	CASSLAWRPLGTEAFF
NA	NA	TRBV5-4	TRBJ1-1	TGTGCCAGCAGCCCCGACATGGTTCGAATGAACACTGAAGCTTTCTTT	CASSPDMVRMNTEAFF
NA	TRBD1	TRBV6-6	TRBJ1-4	TGTGCCAGCAGGCCGGGACAGGGAAATGAAAAACTGTTTTTT	CASRPGQGNEKLFF
NA	TRBD2	TRBV11-3	TRBJ2-5	TGTGCCAGCAGCAAAGTAGCGGGGGGGCGAGAGACCCAGTACTTC	CASSKVAGGRETQYF
NA	NA	TRBV10-3	TRBJ2-5	TGTGCCATCAGTGAGACTAACCAAGAGACCCAGTACTTC	CAISETNQETQYF
few	TRBD2	TRBV27	TRBJ2-7	TGTGCCAGCAGGATAGCGGGGGGCAGTATGGGTGAGCAGTACTTC	CASRIAGGSMGEQYF